The 27 T cell receptor beta chains below were found in one sample sequenced in a study of blood T cell repertoires in COVID-19. Profiled with immunoSEQ multiplex PCR; TCRdb holds only in-frame clones, not every one. The sample lists about 98,000 clones, around 87% occurring once. Input material: peripheral blood. The receptors come from a man between 45 and 60 years old with active or convalescent COVID-19.

The CDR3, as DNA: TGTGCCATCCGGGGGGGCGATTCACCCCTCCACTTT. Translating it yields CAIRGGDSPLHF. This sequence joins TRBV10-3 and TRBJ1-6; the D gene is possibly TRBD1 (6 bases). The length of the CDR3 is 12 residues. V lost 8 bases and J 8 bases, leaving 10 bases between the germline ends. Germline V CDR1 and CDR2: ENHRY, SYGVKD.

This clone was found once. The chain joins TRBV28 to TRBJ2-1, with TRBD2 matching over 8 bases. Germline V gene sequence: CDR1 MDHEN, CDR2 SYDVKM. The CDR3 spans 16 residues. The trim removed 5 bases at V and 5 bases at J, leaving 11 bases unmatched. For the CDR3, the DNA is TGTGCCAGCAGTGGACCTCGGGGGGGCCGGGACAATGAGCAGTTCTTC. Encoded protein: CASSGPRGGRDNEQFF.

The gene calls are TRBV3-1 (or the pseudogene TRBV3-2) and TRBJ2-7; TRBD1 matches 9 bases. The CDR3 is 13 amino acids. Germline CDR1 is LGHDT and CDR2 is YNNKEL (reference sequence). Losses at the gene ends were 1 base for V and 6 bases for J; bases not matched to a gene: 1. The CDR3: CASSQGDRAEQYV. CDR3 nucleotides: TGTGCCAGCAGCCAAGGGGACAGGGCCGAGCAGTACGTC.

The chain links TRBV19 to TRBJ1-5; 8 bases map to TRBD1. The J segment lost 4 bases and the V segment lost 6 bases, leaving 8 bases of the junction unmatched. This CDR3 region has 15 residues. The germline V gene encodes CDR1 LNHDA and CDR2 SQIVND (reference sequence). DNA of the CDR3: TGTGCCAGTAGGGCCGGGACAGGAGGTAATCAGCCCCAGCATTTT. Protein: CASRAGTGGNQPQHF.

The CDR3 sequence is CASSVAGAVSTDTQYF. The CDR3, as DNA: TGTGCCAGCAGTGTAGCGGGGGCCGTCAGCACAGATACGCAGTATTTT. The chain combines TRBV25-1 with TRBJ2-3; TRBD2 matches 9 bases. The CDR3 is made up of 16 amino acids. V was pared by 4 bases and J by 0 bases, with 5 bases of the junction left unmatched. Germline values: CDR1 MGHDK, CDR2 SYGVNS.

This clone has just a few counts. The chain combines TRBV6-5 with TRBJ2-5; no firm D call. The CDR3 is 14 amino acids. Germline CDR1 and CDR2: MNHEY and SVGAGI. Trimming shortened V by 6 bases and J by 1 base, and 12 bases separated the two germline ends. The CDR3 bases are TGTGCCAGCAGCCCCGAGTGGTTCCAAGAGACCCAGTACTTC. As protein: CASSPEWFQETQYF.

The chain has TRBV4-1 and TRBJ1-2, with 7 bases fitting TRBD1. With V trimmed by 4 bases and J by 8 bases, 10 bases remained unmatched. Germline assignment: CDR1 MGHRA and CDR2 YSYEKL. The CDR3 totals 14 residues. CDR3 loop: CASSPQQTGLGYTF. The CDR3 nucleotides are TGCGCCAGCAGCCCCCAACAGACAGGGTTGGGCTACACCTTC.

This rearrangement joins TRBV13 to TRBJ1-4, with 9 bases identical to TRBD1. V dropped 5 bases and J dropped 6; count of bases not matched to a gene: 4. The CDR3 sequence is 14 residues long. CDR1 is PRHDT and CDR2 is FYEKMQ in the germline V gene (reference sequence). The chain's CDR3 is CASSHRDRDEKLFF. The DNA for the CDR3 is TGTGCCAGCAGCCACCGGGACAGGGATGAAAAACTGTTTTTT.

The rearrangement joins TRBV9 to TRBJ2-7; weak D call: TRBD2 (7 bases). The CDR3 consists of 15 residues. V was cut by 0 bases and J by 0 bases, with 10 bases left in between. Per the germline V gene, CDR1 is SGDLS and CDR2 is YYNGEE. The CDR3 DNA sequence: TGTGCCAGCAGCGTAGCCGGGGGGCACTCCTACGAGCAGTACTTC. It codes for CASSVAGGHSYEQYF.

The chain is built from TRBV19 and TRBJ2-6; 9 positions match TRBD1. Germline assignment: CDR1 LNHDA and CDR2 SQIVND (reference sequence). Losses at the gene ends were 3 bases for V and 4 bases for J; bases not matched to a gene: 4. CDR3 length: 16 residues. CDR3 protein: CASSMGQGTGANVLTF. DNA of the CDR3: TGTGCCAGTAGTATGGGACAGGGTACCGGGGCCAACGTCCTGACTTTC.

The gene calls are TRBV27 and TRBJ2-7, with a tentative D call TRBD2 (6 bases). The CDR3 has 14 amino acids. Germline V CDR1 and CDR2: MNHEY, SMNVEV (reference sequence). The ends were cut back, 3 bases at V and 6 bases at J, with 15 bases in the middle. The CDR3 nucleotides are TGTGCCAGCAGTTTCCTGGAAGTAGCGGCCGAGCAGTACGTC. Translated, it gives CASSFLEVAAEQYV.

The rearrangement joins TRBV24-1 to TRBJ1-5, with 7 bases aligning to TRBD1. Germline assignment: CDR1 KGHDR and CDR2 SFDVKD. CDR3 length equals 16 residues. The ends lost 4 bases at V and 2 bases at J; junction bases unmatched: 7. The CDR3 coding sequence is TGTGCCACCAGTGAATCCGGGACAGCAGGCAATCAGCCCCAGCATTTT. This gives the protein CATSESGTAGNQPQHF.

The V gene is TRBV27, the J gene TRBJ1-2, with 7 bases aligning to TRBD1. This CDR3 contains 15 residues. The trim removed 5 bases at V and 5 bases at J, leaving 11 bases unmatched. From germline, CDR1 is MNHEY and CDR2 SMNVEV (reference sequence). For the CDR3, the DNA is TGTGCCAGCAGTCCCACCACAGGGGTACTTTATGGCTACACCTTC. It translates to CASSPTTGVLYGYTF.

The chain links TRBV2 to TRBJ1-2; D possibly corresponds to TRBD1 (6 bases). Germline CDR1 SNHLY, CDR2 FYNNEI. Trimming took 3 bases from V and 4 from J, leaving 18 bases between them. The CDR3 consists of 16 residues. CDR3 loop: CASSELGQGKGYGYTF. The DNA of the CDR3 is TGTGCCAGCAGTGAGTTGGGGCAGGGGAAGGGCTATGGCTACACCTTC.

CDR3 bases: TGTGCCAGCAACCTGGGGGGGAACACCGGGGAGCTGTTTTTT. It encodes CASNLGGNTGELFF. The chain joins TRBV3-1 (or the pseudogene TRBV3-2) to TRBJ2-2; tentatively, D is TRBD2 (6 bases). This CDR3 has 14 amino acids. The V and J ends lost 7 bases and 1 base respectively, with 10 bases between them. Germline CDR1 reads LGHDT; CDR2 reads YNNKEL (reference sequence).

This clone is medium-sized within its sample. The chain combines TRBV6-2 or TRBV6-3 with TRBJ2-7; a possible D gene is TRBD2 (5 bases). This CDR3 region has 12 residues. CDR1 is MNHEY and CDR2 is SVGEGT in the germline V gene. The V gene lost 0 bases and the J gene lost 6 bases, with 6 bases spanning the gap. CDR3 protein: CASSYSSGEQYF. CDR3 nucleotides: TGTGCCAGCAGTTACTCGAGCGGCGAGCAGTACTTC.

This clone was found once. The chain is built from TRBV2 and TRBJ1-4, with 10 bases lining up with TRBD1. V was clipped by 5 bases and J by 8 bases; unmatched bases: 5. Germline CDR1 SNHLY, CDR2 FYNNEI. There are 14 residues in the CDR3. The CDR3 nucleotides read TGTGCCAGCAGTTCCGGGACAGGGGCCGAAAAACTGTTTTTT. Translating gives CASSSGTGAEKLFF.

The chain has TRBV21-1 and TRBJ1-1; the table's TRBD1 call for D was not verified on the DNA. TRBV21-1 is termed a pseudogene. The CDR3 covers 14 residues. The CDR3 coding sequence is TGTGTCTCAAGAAGGTTGGACAGGAACACTGAAGCTTTCTTT. It is translated as CVSRRLDRNTEAFF.

This clone was seen a handful of times. The V call is TRBV6-6, the J call TRBJ1-6; D is ambiguous. Per the germline V gene, CDR1 is MNHNY and CDR2 is SVGAGI (reference sequence). V was trimmed by 0 bases and J by 6 bases, leaving 3 bases between them. CDR3 length: 13 residues. The CDR3 is CASSYSLNSPLHF. The CDR3 DNA follows: TGTGCCAGCAGTTACTCCCTTAATTCACCCCTCCACTTT.

This chain connects TRBV5-4 to TRBJ2-3; 9 bases agree with TRBD2. Germline CDR1 SGHNT, CDR2 YYREEE (reference sequence). J lost 3 bases, V lost 2 bases, and 4 bases had no gene match. This CDR3 contains 15 residues. The CDR3 region is CASSFLAGTTDTQYF. The CDR3 region has the DNA TGTGCCAGCAGCTTCCTAGCGGGGACGACAGATACGCAGTATTTT.

This clone was seen only a few times. This rearrangement joins TRBV11-2 to TRBJ2-2, with 7 bases identical to TRBD1. Germline CDR1 is SGHAT and CDR2 is FQNNGV. The CDR3 consists of 14 residues. Losses at the gene ends were 6 bases for V and 4 bases for J; bases not matched to a gene: 5. CDR3 sequence (DNA): TGTGCCAGCAGATTCCCAGGGGGCACCGGGGAGCTGTTTTTT. Protein sequence: CASRFPGGTGELFF. Full variable domain (missing parts from reference TRBV11-2 and TRBJ2-2): EAGVAQSPRYKIIEKRQSVAFWCNPISGHATLYWYQQILGQGPKLLIQFQNNGVVDDSQLPKDRFSAERLKGVDSTLKIQPAKLEDSAVYLCASRFPGGTGELFFGEGSRLTVL.

The V gene is TRBV15, the J gene TRBJ1-3, with D hard to call. CDR3 length: 15 residues. Between the trimmed V and J ends, which lost 0 bases and 4 bases, there was a span of 10 bases. The germline gives CDR1 LNHNV, CDR2 YYDKDF (reference sequence). The CDR3 spells CATSRDPKQGNTIYF. DNA of the CDR3: TGTGCCACCAGCAGAGATCCGAAACAGGGAAACACCATATATTTT.

This sequence joins TRBV7-8 and TRBJ2-2; perhaps TRBD2 as D (5 bases). Trimming removed 1 base at V and 4 bases at J, with 16 bases between. CDR1 is SGHVS, CDR2 FQNEAQ, per germline. The CDR3 spans 17 residues. The DNA for the CDR3 is TGTGCCAGCAGCTTAGGGTCAGCGATAGCGACCACCGGGGAGCTGTTTTTT. Translated, it gives CASSLGSAIATTGELFF.

The V gene is TRBV5-1, the J gene TRBJ2-2; TRBD1 aligns across 7 bases. Germline assignment: CDR1 SGHRS and CDR2 YFSETQ. V was clipped by 4 bases and J by 4 bases; unmatched bases: 4. The CDR3 consists of 14 residues. The CDR3 sequence is CASSPGGGTGELFF. CDR3 DNA sequence: TGCGCCAGCAGCCCAGGGGGTGGCACCGGGGAGCTGTTTTTT.

This chain uses TRBV12-3 or TRBV12-4 with TRBJ2-5; unclear D gene. Trimming cost V 5 bases and J 5 bases, with 12 bases left between them. The CDR3 is 13 amino acids. The CDR3 sequence is CASSPWVGETQYF. CDR3 bases: TGTGCCAGCAGTCCCTGGGTCGGGGAGACCCAGTACTTC.

The chain has TRBV9 and TRBJ1-1; 9 nucleotides align to TRBD1. In germline, CDR1 is SGDLS, CDR2 YYNGEE. V shed 0 bases and J 4 bases; nucleotides not matched to a gene: 4. This CDR3 comprises 15 residues. In nucleotides, the CDR3 is TGTGCCAGCAGCGTAGGAGGGACAGGGATCACTGAAGCTTTCTTT. This gives the protein CASSVGGTGITEAFF.

V is TRBV7-2 and J is TRBJ2-7; D is uncertain. Trimming removed 3 bases at V and 4 bases at J, with 13 bases between. The CDR3 is made up of 14 amino acids. Germline V lookup: CDR1 SGHTA, CDR2 FQGNSA. The CDR3 nucleotides read TGTGCCAGCAGCTTTTCCGAGGCGGTATACGAGCAGTACTTC. Residues: CASSFSEAVYEQYF. The variable domain in full, completed from reference TRBV7-2 and TRBJ2-7, reads GAGVSQSPSNKVTEKGKDVELRCDPISGHTALYWYRQSLGQGLEFLIYFQGNSAPDKSGLPSDRFSAERTGGSVSTLTIQRTQQEDSAVYLCASSFSEAVYEQYFGPGTRLTVT.